The 22 T cell receptor beta chains below all came from one sample that was sequenced in a study of cytomegalovirus exposure and HLA in healthy donors. The PCR made use of 60 Vbeta and 13 Jbeta primers. Here immunoSEQ multiplex PCR was the method, and the copy in TCRdb shows in-frame clones only, minus some. In the table there are 150,000 or so clones, under 80% of which are singletons. Sequencing was performed on PBMCs. The receptors originated from a woman aged 25 to 39 in good health and CMV-seronegative.

The chain carries TRBV6-1 and TRBJ2-5, with a tentative D call TRBD2 (6 bases). With 4 bases removed from V and 4 bases from J, the gap between germline ends came to 22 bases. In germline, CDR1 is MNHNS, CDR2 SASEGT. The CDR3 is 17 amino acids. In nucleotides, the CDR3 is TGTGCCAGCAGTGGGAGGCCTCTACTAGCTGGGGGAGAGACCCAGTACTTC. The encoded protein is CASSGRPLLAGGETQYF.

DNA of the CDR3: TGCAGCGTTGTTCTTACGGACAACAATCAGCCCCAGCATTTT. It specifies CSVVLTDNNQPQHF. V is TRBV29-1 and J is TRBJ1-5, with a possible D match to TRBD1 (5 bases). The germline gives CDR1 SQVTM, CDR2 ANQGSEA. CDR3 size: 14 residues. V was pared by 4 bases and J by 3 bases, with 13 bases between.

V usage is TRBV9 and J usage is TRBJ1-5, with D unclear. Germline-derived CDR1 and CDR2 are SGDLS and YYNGEE. This CDR3 region has 13 residues. V was pared by 0 bases and J by 5 bases, with 6 bases between. CDR3 region: CASSVGSDQPQHF. The CDR3 DNA reads as TGTGCCAGCAGCGTAGGCAGTGATCAGCCCCAGCATTTT.

The chain recombines TRBV28 with TRBJ1-5; D gene ambiguous. Between the trimmed V and J ends, which lost 7 bases and 6 bases, there was a span of 10 bases. The CDR3 has 12 amino acids. CDR1 is MDHEN and CDR2 is SYDVKM in the germline V gene. DNA for the CDR3: TGTGCCAGCATCTCCCCCGGTCAGCCCCAGCATTTT. Translation gives CASISPGQPQHF. Combining the CDR3 with reference TRBV28 and TRBJ1-5 gives the whole variable domain DVKVTQSSRYLVKRTGEKVFLECVQDMDHENMFWYRQDPGLGLRLIYFSYDVKMKEKGDIPEGYSVSREKKERFSLILESASTNQTSMYLCASISPGQPQHFGDGTRLSIL.

The rearrangement links TRBV7-8 to TRBJ2-7, with TRBD2 as a possible D gene (6 bases). The CDR3 is 19 residues long. Trimming cost V 5 bases and J 4 bases, with 30 bases left between them. CDR1 SGHVS and CDR2 FQNEAQ come from the germline V gene. The CDR3 loop is CASSPVVAPGTLLGYEQYF. The DNA for the CDR3 is TGTGCCAGCAGCCCAGTGGTCGCACCCGGGACTCTCTTGGGTTACGAGCAGTACTTC.

J is TRBJ1-1 and V is TRBV5-1; no clear D gene. The CDR3 totals 14 residues. Germline V gene sequence: CDR1 SGHRS, CDR2 YFSETQ. V lost 5 bases and J 1 base, leaving 12 bases between the germline ends. The CDR3 here is CASSFDTRNTEAFF. The CDR3, as DNA: TGCGCCAGCAGTTTCGACACGCGGAACACTGAAGCTTTCTTT.

The chain carries TRBV6-1 and TRBJ1-1, with 7 bases aligning to TRBD1. J lost 1 base, V lost 4 bases, and 3 bases had no gene match. Looked up from germline, CDR1 is MNHNS and CDR2 is SASEGT. The CDR3 has 14 residues. CDR3 loop: CASSARQGNTEAFF. The DNA of the CDR3 is TGTGCCAGCAGTGCCAGACAGGGGAACACTGAAGCTTTCTTT.

This clone was seen only a few times. This chain uses TRBV7-9 with TRBJ2-3; D not resolved. Between the trimmed V and J ends, which lost 5 bases and 5 bases, there was a span of 17 bases. The CDR3 extends over 15 amino acids. Germline lookup yields CDR1 SEHNR and CDR2 FQNEAQ (reference sequence). The CDR3 loop reads CASSPTGAKQDTQYF. The CDR3, as DNA: TGTGCCAGCAGCCCCACCGGAGCCAAGCAAGATACGCAGTATTTT. The entire variable domain, with the rest obtained from reference TRBV7-9 and TRBJ2-3, is as follows: DTGVSQNPRHKITKRGQNVTFRCDPISEHNRLYWYRQTLGQGPEFLTYFQNEAQLEKSRLLSDRFSAERPKGSFSTLEIQRTEQGDSAMYLCASSPTGAKQDTQYFGPGTRLTVL.

As DNA, the CDR3 is TGTGCCTGGACAACAGTTGTAGGATATAATTCACCCCTCCACTTT. Residues: CAWTTVVGYNSPLHF. V and J are TRBV30 and TRBJ1-6; D not certain. Per the germline V gene, CDR1 is GTSNPN and CDR2 is SVGIG (reference sequence). V lost 4 bases and J lost 4, with 14 bases in between. The CDR3 is 15 amino acids.

The rearrangement links TRBV11-1 to TRBJ2-7; TRBD1 agrees at 10 bases. Germline CDR1 and CDR2: SGHAT and FQDESV (reference sequence). The CDR3 length is 15 residues. With V trimmed by 6 bases and J by 2 bases, 7 bases remained unmatched. CDR3 nucleotides: TGTGCCAGCAGTCCCGACAGGGGGCGAGCCTACGAGCAGTACTTC. It encodes CASSPDRGRAYEQYF.

This sequence joins TRBV7-9 and TRBJ1-4; 7 bases match TRBD1. The CDR3 is made up of 14 amino acids. V lost 5 bases to trimming and J lost 8 bases; unmatched junction nucleotides: 8. Germline V CDR1 and CDR2: SEHNR, FQNEAQ (reference sequence). CDR3 protein: CASSQDRRDEKLFF. CDR3 nucleotide sequence: TGTGCCAGCAGCCAGGACAGGAGGGACGAAAAACTGTTTTTT.

The chain combines TRBV30 with TRBJ1-4; D is unresolved. V was shortened by 5 bases and J by 1 base, with 11 bases between the two germline ends. From germline, CDR1 is GTSNPN and CDR2 SVGIG (reference sequence). This CDR3 has 14 amino acids. The CDR3 coding sequence is TGTGCCTGGGGTAACTTTGGAACTAATGAAAAACTGTTTTTT. Amino acids: CAWGNFGTNEKLFF. The full variable domain, its missing parts supplied by reference TRBV30 and TRBJ1-4, is SQTIHQWPATLVQPVGSPLSLECTVEGTSNPNLYWYRQAAGRGLQLLFYSVGIGQISSEVPQNLSASRPQDRQFILSSKKLLLSDSGFYLCAWGNFGTNEKLFFGSGTQLSVL.

The rearrangement joins TRBV30 to TRBJ2-5; TRBD2 agrees at 11 bases. The CDR3 is made up of 17 amino acids. Germline V CDR1 and CDR2: GTSNPN, SVGIG (reference sequence). J was trimmed by 5 bases and V by 1 base; bases with no gene match: 12. CDR3 in DNA: TGTGCCTGGAGTGGGCAGGCTAGCGGGGGGCCAAGGGAGACCCAGTACTTC. It codes for CAWSGQASGGPRETQYF.

Worth noting for this clone: Compared with germline, one end of the junction differs, possibly owing to a read error. The rearrangement uses TRBV7-7 and TRBJ1-1; no clear D. This CDR3 is 13 amino acids long. The V gene's germline CDR1 is SSHAT and CDR2 FNYEAQ (reference sequence). This CDR3 is CASRPLRRTEAFF. The CDR3 DNA follows: TGTGCTAGCAGACCTCTCCGGAGGACTGAAGCTTTCTTT.

This rearrangement joins TRBV7-3 to TRBJ1-1; possible D gene TRBD1, 6 bases. The CDR3 is 14 amino acids. Trimming left V 4 bases short and J 0 bases short, with 9 bases between. Germline V gives CDR1 SGHTA, CDR2 FQGTGA. CDR3 region: CASSSTGVNTEAFF. CDR3 nucleotides: TGTGCCAGCAGCTCGACAGGAGTGAACACTGAAGCTTTCTTT.

In its sample, this clone was seen a few times. This chain joins TRBV6-1 and TRBJ1-2; possibly TRBD1 for D (5 bases). With 2 bases removed from V and 4 bases from J, the gap between germline ends came to 17 bases. The germline V gene has CDR1 MNHNS and CDR2 SASEGT. The CDR3 covers 16 residues. The CDR3: CASSEWRSGPAYGYTF. DNA of the CDR3: TGTGCCAGCAGTGAATGGCGGTCAGGGCCTGCCTATGGCTACACCTTC.

This chain links TRBV5-4 with TRBJ1-2; TRBD1 aligns across 7 bases. V was pared by 5 bases and J by 8 bases, with 9 bases of the junction left unmatched. Looked up from germline, CDR1 is SGHNT and CDR2 is YYREEE (reference sequence). The CDR3 loop spans 13 amino acids. The CDR3 here is CASSRQGVIGYTF. The CDR3 DNA reads TGTGCCAGCAGTAGACAGGGCGTAATAGGCTACACCTTC.

The chain employs TRBV7-9 and TRBJ2-2, with 10 bases lining up with TRBD2. This CDR3 region has 17 residues. Per germline, CDR1 SEHNR and CDR2 FQNEAQ (reference sequence). The V and J ends lost 5 bases and 1 base, in that order; junction bases with no gene match: 7. The CDR3 loop is CASSLPTSGLNTGELFF. The DNA of the CDR3 is TGTGCCAGCAGCCTTCCGACTAGCGGGTTGAACACCGGGGAGCTGTTTTTT.

The V gene is TRBV28, the J gene TRBJ1-5; TRBD1 agrees at 7 bases. V was clipped by 6 bases and J by 2 bases; unmatched bases: 7. This CDR3 has 15 residues. Per germline, CDR1 MDHEN and CDR2 SYDVKM. The CDR3 DNA reads TGTGCCAGCAGCCGGACAGGTATGGGCAATCAGCCCCAGCATTTT. Translating it yields CASSRTGMGNQPQHF.

This chain connects TRBV18 to TRBJ1-1; D is perhaps TRBD1 (6 bases). Deletions cut 2 bases from V and 3 bases from J, with 13 bases between. Germline V gives CDR1 KGHSH, CDR2 LQKENI. This CDR3 has 15 residues. DNA of the CDR3: TGTGCCAGCTCACCAGGGGGCGTAGGGTACACTGAAGCTTTCTTT. It translates to CASSPGGVGYTEAFF.

V usage is TRBV10-3 and J usage is TRBJ1-2; 8 nucleotides align to TRBD1. From germline, CDR1 is ENHRY and CDR2 SYGVKD. After removal of 2 bases from V and 4 bases from J, the junction contained 6 bases not matched to a gene. CDR3 length: 15 amino acids. CDR3 protein: CAISERTGIAYGYTF. The DNA of the CDR3 is TGTGCCATCAGTGAGCGGACAGGGATCGCCTATGGCTACACCTTC.

The chain joins TRBV5-8 to TRBJ1-2, with TRBD1 identical over 10 bases. The CDR3 covers 16 residues. The germline CDR1 and CDR2 sequences are SGHTS and YDEGEE. V shed 2 bases and J 5 bases; nucleotides not matched to a gene: 9. The CDR3 sequence is CASSFRGGQGIYGYTF. The CDR3 DNA reads TGTGCCAGCAGCTTTCGGGGGGGACAGGGGATATATGGCTACACCTTC.